These 18 T cell receptor beta chains came from one sample sequenced in a study of shared clonotypes between healthy human individuals (dated by TCRdb to about 2020). CD8 naive samples were CD45RO-negative cells positively selected for CCR7, giving a CD45RA+CCR7+ population that excluded TemRA cells. Libraries were constructed by the immunoSEQ multiplex PCR assay. Here the immuneACCESS table is served through TCRdb, limited to in-frame sequences with V and J called. Missing clones are a known gap in these copies; in checked studies unresolved V genes cover under half, and the rest lacks a known reason. Counted in this sample were approximately 720,000 clones; roughly 94% of them appeared once. Of the sample, about 24% falls within the top ten clones. Sequenced material: naive CD8+ T cells sorted from blood. The cell subset or site label for this specimen denotes: CD45RA+CCR7+. These receptors all stem from a man aged 25-45 years in good health.

This chain connects TRBV29-1 to TRBJ2-7; 7 nucleotides align to TRBD2. Germline-derived CDR1 and CDR2 are SQVTM and ANQGSEA. There are 14 residues in the CDR3. V shed 0 bases and J 4 bases; nucleotides not matched to a gene: 6. The CDR3 spells CSVEEGGSGYEQYF. The DNA for the CDR3 is TGCAGCGTTGAAGAAGGCGGGAGTGGTTACGAGCAGTACTTC.

The chain employs TRBV29-1 and TRBJ2-2; 7 bases are a match to TRBD1. The CDR3 sequence is 16 residues long. J was trimmed by 1 base and V by 0 bases; bases with no gene match: 5. In germline, CDR1 is SQVTM, CDR2 ANQGSEA. DNA of the CDR3: TGCAGCGTTGAAGATCCGAGACAGGGGAACACCGGGGAGCTGTTTTTT. Translated: CSVEDPRQGNTGELFF.

In this sample, this clone turned up a few times. This sequence joins TRBV10-1 and TRBJ2-2; TRBD1 matches at 8 bases. CDR3 size: 15 residues. Germline V lookup: CDR1 WNHNN, CDR2 SYGVQD (reference sequence). The trim removed 2 bases at V and 5 bases at J, leaving 4 bases unmatched. CDR3 DNA: TGCGCCAGCAGTGAGCGGACAGGGAGGACCGGGGAGCTGTTTTTT. Translated: CASSERTGRTGELFF.

V and J are TRBV29-1 and TRBJ2-3, with 8 positions matching TRBD1. The CDR3 contains 16 residues. Germline V lookup: CDR1 SQVTM, CDR2 ANQGSEA. Losses at the gene ends were 4 bases for V and 3 bases for J; bases not matched to a gene: 12. The CDR3: CSVVQGDVVMTDTQYF. CDR3 coding DNA: TGCAGCGTTGTACAGGGGGATGTTGTGATGACAGATACGCAGTATTTT.

This chain uses TRBV27 with TRBJ2-1, with D unresolved. Looked up from germline, CDR1 is MNHEY and CDR2 is SMNVEV (reference sequence). Trimming pared 1 base from V and 0 bases from J, leaving 13 bases between. This CDR3 is 17 amino acids long. The CDR3 DNA sequence: TGTGCCAGCAGTTTATTAGGCACCGAAAGCTCCTACAATGAGCAGTTCTTC. Translated, it gives CASSLLGTESSYNEQFF.

The V gene is TRBV7-6, the J gene TRBJ1-5; no clear D. The CDR3 spans 15 residues. The V gene lost 0 bases and the J gene lost 11 bases, with 17 bases spanning the gap. Germline CDR1 is SGHVS and CDR2 is FNYEAQ. DNA for the CDR3: TGTGCCAGCAGCTTAGCACCGGATGGTAGTCCGGCCCAGCATTTT. Translated: CASSLAPDGSPAQHF. The whole variable domain, remainder taken from reference TRBV7-6 and TRBJ1-5, is GAGVSQSPRYKVTKRGQDVALRCDPISGHVSLYWYRQALGQGPEFLTYFNYEAQQDKSGLPNDRFSAERPEGSISTLTIQRTEQRDSAMYRCASSLAPDGSPAQHFGDGTRLSIL.

The chain joins TRBV5-6 to TRBJ2-5; D gene ambiguous. V was cut by 5 bases and J by 4 bases, with 9 bases left in between. The CDR3 consists of 12 residues. CDR1 is SGHDT and CDR2 is YYEEEE in the germline V gene. In nucleotides, the CDR3 is TGTGCCAGCAGTAATGACCTAGAGACCCAGTACTTC. Translation: CASSNDLETQYF.

This clone was detected only a few times. The chain carries TRBV30 and TRBJ1-1; D is possibly TRBD1 (6 bases). The length of the CDR3 is 15 residues. The V and J ends lost 5 bases and 0 bases respectively, with 16 bases between them. Germline V gives CDR1 GTSNPN, CDR2 SVGIG (reference sequence). CDR3 amino acids: CAWLHLDSMNTEAFF. CDR3 in DNA: TGTGCCTGGCTCCATCTGGACAGCATGAACACTGAAGCTTTCTTT.

The V call is TRBV9, the J call TRBJ2-1; 10 bases fit TRBD2. The length of the CDR3 is 16 residues. With V trimmed by 3 bases and J by 3 bases, 6 bases remained unmatched. Per the germline V gene, CDR1 is SGDLS and CDR2 is YYNGEE. This CDR3 is CASSADTSGNYNEQFF. CDR3 nucleotide sequence: TGTGCCAGCAGCGCCGACACTAGCGGGAACTACAATGAGCAGTTCTTC.

The rearrangement links TRBV5-6 to TRBJ2-1; D remains unclear. The V end lost 0 bases, the J end lost 0 bases, and 7 bases lay between the germline ends. The germline V gene has CDR1 SGHDT and CDR2 YYEEEE. The CDR3 runs to 15 residues. The CDR3 DNA reads TGTGCCAGCAGCTTGGACCTATTCTCCTACAATGAGCAGTTCTTC. Translating it yields CASSLDLFSYNEQFF.

The rearrangement uses TRBV7-8 and TRBJ2-1; a weak D match, TRBD2 (5 bases). Germline values: CDR1 SGHVS, CDR2 FQNEAQ. CDR3 size: 16 residues. V dropped 5 bases and J dropped 5 bases, with 19 bases sitting between them. The CDR3 region has the DNA TGTGCCAGCAGCCGCCCTCGAGGACTTATTAACAATGAGCAGTTCTTC. It codes for CASSRPRGLINNEQFF.

V and J are TRBV7-9 and TRBJ1-5, with 7 nucleotides matching TRBD1. V shed 6 bases, J shed 6 bases, and the junction held 8 bases outside the gene matches. CDR1 is SEHNR and CDR2 is FQNEAQ in the germline V gene (reference sequence). This CDR3 contains 14 residues. CDR3 DNA sequence: TGTGCCAGCAGTGTTACAGGGGTTGTTCAGCCCCAGCATTTT. Its translation: CASSVTGVVQPQHF.

The chain has TRBV11-3 and TRBJ2-1; D is possibly TRBD2 (5 bases). V gave up 5 bases and J gave up 1 base, with 12 bases separating them. This CDR3 has 15 residues. Germline V gives CDR1 SGHNT, CDR2 YENEEA. The CDR3 bases are TGTGCCAGCAGCCCACGGACTGTTTCCTACAATGAGCAGTTCTTC. Its protein is CASSPRTVSYNEQFF.

The rearrangement uses TRBV27 and TRBJ2-1; no reliable D call. Germline V gene data show CDR1 as MNHEY and CDR2 as SMNVEV (reference sequence). V was shortened by 4 bases and J by 4 bases, with 17 bases between the two germline ends. This CDR3 has 16 residues. CDR3 amino acids: CASSSQPNTIYNEQFF. In nucleotides, the CDR3 is TGTGCCAGCAGTTCCCAACCGAACACCATTTACAATGAGCAGTTCTTC.

The V call is TRBV10-3, the J call TRBJ2-7, with D tentatively TRBD2 (6 bases). CDR1 is ENHRY and CDR2 is SYGVKD in the germline V gene. CDR3 size: 16 residues. The germline V and J ends were trimmed by 2 bases and 2 bases, with 16 bases remaining between them. Written as DNA, the CDR3 is TGTGCCATCAGTGAGCCGGGGACTGGGCGGACCTACGAGCAGTACTTC. It translates to CAISEPGTGRTYEQYF.

The genes are TRBV2 and TRBJ2-7; unclear D gene. The CDR3 length is 12 residues. Germline V lookup: CDR1 SNHLY, CDR2 FYNNEI. V was shortened by 5 bases and J by 9 bases, with 14 bases between the two germline ends. The CDR3 sequence: CASSNWLAGQYF. Here the CDR3 DNA reads TGTGCCAGCAGTAATTGGCTGGCAGGGCAGTACTTC.

This sequence joins TRBV28 and TRBJ2-1; D not resolved. CDR3 length: 17 residues. Looked up from germline, CDR1 is MDHEN and CDR2 is SYDVKM. Trimming shortened V by 1 base and J by 0 bases, and 13 bases separated the two germline ends. The CDR3 region is CASSLFPTRSSYNEQFF. In DNA form, the CDR3 reads TGTGCCAGCAGTTTATTTCCGACCCGAAGCTCCTACAATGAGCAGTTCTTC.

The CDR3 is CASSPMVNTGELFF. The CDR3 DNA sequence: TGCGCCAGCAGCCCGATGGTGAACACCGGGGAGCTGTTTTTT. The V gene is TRBV4-3, the J gene TRBJ2-2; D is undetermined. CDR1 LGHNA and CDR2 YSLEER come from the germline V gene. The CDR3 is 14 amino acids. V lost 4 bases to trimming and J lost 1 base, with 7 bases between them.